This TCR beta chain derives from a study of cytomegalovirus exposure and HLA in healthy donors. Background on the study: Findings of an earlier analysis included 110 million or so unique TCR beta sequences from roughly 200 million T cells.

Study conclusions and caveats: With further analysis later on, most CMV-associated TCR beta chains appeared HLA-restricted.

Turning to this clone: Antigen: not known.

In the PCR, 60 Vbeta and 13 Jbeta primers were used. Using immunoSEQ multiplex PCR, the repertoire was profiled, and TCRdb retains in-frame clones only, with some absent. The sample has 75,000 to 90,000 clones, over 70% seen once. The germline V gene has CDR1 SNHLY and CDR2 FYNNEI. Between the trimmed V and J ends, which lost 1 base and 11 bases, there was a span of 11 bases. The CDR3 is 12 residues long. The chain couples TRBV2 to TRBJ1-1; D might be TRBD1 (5 bases). This receptor was obtained from a male donor in good health and CMV-seropositive. The sequenced material came from PBMCs. CDR3 in amino acids: CASSEGRGWAFF. CDR3 DNA: TGTGCCAGCAGTGAAGGAAGGGGATGGGCTTTCTTT.